One sample yielded the 5 T cell receptor beta chains listed below, sequenced in a study of blood T cell repertoires in COVID-19. Sequencing used immunoSEQ multiplex PCR; TCRdb keeps in-frame clones, though not all of them. The table lists about 190,000 clones, around four fifths of them singletons. The sequenced material came from peripheral blood. The receptors originated from a human donor in a cohort sampled during active COVID-19.

This clone was recorded only once. The chain uses TRBV19 and TRBJ1-4, with D maybe TRBD1 (6 bases). This CDR3 spans 15 amino acids. CDR1 and CDR2 from the germline V gene are LNHDA and SQIVND (reference sequence). Trimming pared 3 bases from V and 5 bases from J, leaving 13 bases between. CDR3 in DNA: TGTGCCAGTAGTATTGCAGGACAGAGAAATGAAAAACTGTTTTTT. Translated, it gives CASSIAGQRNEKLFF.

The chain uses TRBV11-2 and TRBJ2-7, with 12 bases that match TRBD2. CDR1 is SGHAT and CDR2 is FQNNGV in the germline V gene. This CDR3 is built from 18 residues. The junction had 13 bases not matched to a gene; V was cut back by 1 base and J by 6 bases. Here the CDR3 DNA reads TGTGCCAGCAGCTTAGGGCGACTAGCGGGGGCCATGCGTGGCGAGCAGTACGTC. Translated: CASSLGRLAGAMRGEQYV.

This chain joins TRBV6-6 and TRBJ2-7, with a possible D match to TRBD1 (5 bases). Looked up from germline, CDR1 is MNHNY and CDR2 is SVGAGI (reference sequence). The CDR3 length is 12 residues. The V end lost 6 bases, the J end lost 5 bases, and 11 bases lay between the germline ends. The CDR3 DNA is TGTGCCAGCAGAACCCAGGGAAACGAGCAGTACTTC. Translated: CASRTQGNEQYF.

The chain recombines TRBV6-5 with TRBJ1-3; no firm D call. The CDR3 length is 14 residues. Germline CDR1 is MNHEY and CDR2 is SVGAGI. V lost 8 bases to trimming and J lost 0 bases, with 11 bases between them. This CDR3 reads CASAQSPSGNTIYF. CDR3 DNA sequence: TGTGCCAGCGCACAGTCTCCCTCTGGAAACACCATATATTTT.

The chain combines TRBV7-3 with TRBJ2-5; maybe TRBD2 (6 bases). Germline CDR1 reads SGHTA; CDR2 reads FQGTGA. V was clipped by 2 bases and J by 2 bases, with 15 bases between them. The CDR3 totals 16 residues. The chain's CDR3 is CASSLGGGDSQETQYF. CDR3 nucleotide sequence: TGTGCCAGCAGCTTAGGAGGCGGGGATTCACAAGAGACCCAGTACTTC.